The sequence of this T cell receptor beta chain was determined in a study of regulatory and conventional T cells in RAG deficiency. Overall study results and limits: Control T-cell subsets had markedly higher Shannon entropy and lower Simpson indices than RAG-deficient patients. Patient subsets had shorter CDR3s; Omenn Treg-Tconv overlap exceeded 80%. Other subsets showed 9.5 to 10-fold reductions, but Treg unique TCR beta sequences fell approximately 100-fold in these patients.

Here immunoSEQ multiplex PCR was the method, and the copy in TCRdb shows in-frame clones only, minus some. The sample has 30,000 to 40,000 clones; 70% to 90% are singletons. Turning to this clone: The antigen is undetermined.

The V gene's germline CDR1 is LNHDA and CDR2 SQIVND (reference sequence). CDR3 size: 16 residues. Trimming cost V 1 base and J 1 base; bases outside gene matches: 4. The data also belong to a second study, concerning regulatory T cells. That study adds: Primers: 52 TRBV forward and 13 TRBJ reverse.

This clonotype was sampled from a human donor in good health. The chain has TRBV19 and TRBJ2-1; 7 bases line up with TRBD1. The source material was CD8+ T cells sorted from blood. CDR3 coding DNA: TGTGCCAGTAGTATAGGACAGGGTTTGTCCTACAATGAGCAGTTCTTC. This gives the protein CASSIGQGLSYNEQFF.